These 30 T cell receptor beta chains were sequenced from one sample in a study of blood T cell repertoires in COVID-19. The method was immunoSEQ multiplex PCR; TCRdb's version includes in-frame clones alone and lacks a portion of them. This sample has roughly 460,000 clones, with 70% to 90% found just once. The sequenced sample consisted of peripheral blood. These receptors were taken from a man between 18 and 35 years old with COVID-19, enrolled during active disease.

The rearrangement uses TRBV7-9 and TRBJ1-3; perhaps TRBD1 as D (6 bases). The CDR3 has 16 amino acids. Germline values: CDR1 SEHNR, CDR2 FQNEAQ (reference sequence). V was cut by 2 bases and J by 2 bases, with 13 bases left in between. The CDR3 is CASSLTVWTAGNTIYF. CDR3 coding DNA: TGTGCCAGCAGCTTAACGGTATGGACAGCTGGAAACACCATATATTTT.

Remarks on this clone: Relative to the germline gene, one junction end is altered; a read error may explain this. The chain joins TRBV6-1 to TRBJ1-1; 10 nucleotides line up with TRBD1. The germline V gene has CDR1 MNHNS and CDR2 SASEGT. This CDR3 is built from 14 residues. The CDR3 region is CASSEGTGETEAFF. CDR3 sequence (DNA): TGTGCCAGCAGCGAAGGGACAGGGGAGACTGAAGCTTTCTTT.

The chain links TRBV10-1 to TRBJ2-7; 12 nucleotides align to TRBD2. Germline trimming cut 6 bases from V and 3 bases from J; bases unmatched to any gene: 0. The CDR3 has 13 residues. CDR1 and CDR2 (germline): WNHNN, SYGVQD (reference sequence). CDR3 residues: CASRTSGSYEQYF. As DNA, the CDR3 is TGCGCCAGCAGGACTAGCGGGAGCTACGAGCAGTACTTC.

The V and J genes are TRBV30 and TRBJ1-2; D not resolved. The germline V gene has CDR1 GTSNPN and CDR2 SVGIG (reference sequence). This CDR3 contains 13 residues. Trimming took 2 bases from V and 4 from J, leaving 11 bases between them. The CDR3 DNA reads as TGTGCCTGGAGTAGGGAGGGAGTCTATGGCTACACCTTC. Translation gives CAWSREGVYGYTF.

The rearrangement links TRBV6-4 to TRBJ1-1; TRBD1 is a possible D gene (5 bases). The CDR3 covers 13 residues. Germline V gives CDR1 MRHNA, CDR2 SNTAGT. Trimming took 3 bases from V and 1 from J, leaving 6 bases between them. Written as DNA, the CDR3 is TGTGCCAGCAGTGAACAGGAGAACACTGAAGCTTTCTTT. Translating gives CASSEQENTEAFF.

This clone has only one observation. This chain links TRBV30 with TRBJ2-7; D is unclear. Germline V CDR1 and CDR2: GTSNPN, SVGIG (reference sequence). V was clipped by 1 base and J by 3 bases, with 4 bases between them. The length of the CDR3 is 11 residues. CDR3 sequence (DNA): TGTGCCTGGAGTGCGTACTACGAGCAGTACTTC. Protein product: CAWSAYYEQYF.

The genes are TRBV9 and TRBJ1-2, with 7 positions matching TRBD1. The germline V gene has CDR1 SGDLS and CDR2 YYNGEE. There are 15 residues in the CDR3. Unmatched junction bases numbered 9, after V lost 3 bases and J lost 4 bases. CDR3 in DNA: TGTGCCAGCAGCGCTGAACAGGGGATTGGCTATGGCTACACCTTC. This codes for CASSAEQGIGYGYTF.

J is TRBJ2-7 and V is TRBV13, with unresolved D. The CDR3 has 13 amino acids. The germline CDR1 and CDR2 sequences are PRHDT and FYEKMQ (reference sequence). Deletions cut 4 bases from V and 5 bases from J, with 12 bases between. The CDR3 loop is CASSSPARNEQYF. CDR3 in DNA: TGTGCCAGCAGCTCCCCCGCCAGGAACGAGCAGTACTTC.

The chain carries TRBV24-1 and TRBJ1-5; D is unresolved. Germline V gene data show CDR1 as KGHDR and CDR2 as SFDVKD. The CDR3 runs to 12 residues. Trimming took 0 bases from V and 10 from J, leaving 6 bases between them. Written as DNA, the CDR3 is TGTGCCACCAGTGATTTGGGGCAACCCCAGCATTTT. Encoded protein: CATSDLGQPQHF.

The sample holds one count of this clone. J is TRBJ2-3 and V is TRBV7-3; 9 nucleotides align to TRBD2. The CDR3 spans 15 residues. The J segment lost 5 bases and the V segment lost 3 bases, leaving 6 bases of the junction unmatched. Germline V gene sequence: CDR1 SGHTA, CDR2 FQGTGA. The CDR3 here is CASSLLGLAGDTQYF. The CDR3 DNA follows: TGTGCCAGCAGCTTGTTGGGACTAGCTGGAGATACGCAGTATTTT.

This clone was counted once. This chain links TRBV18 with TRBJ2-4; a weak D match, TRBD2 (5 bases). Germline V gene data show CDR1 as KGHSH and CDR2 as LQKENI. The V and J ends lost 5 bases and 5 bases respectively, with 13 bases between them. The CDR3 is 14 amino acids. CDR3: CASSDQGGQNIQYF. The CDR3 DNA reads TGTGCCAGCTCAGACCAAGGAGGACAAAACATTCAGTACTTC.

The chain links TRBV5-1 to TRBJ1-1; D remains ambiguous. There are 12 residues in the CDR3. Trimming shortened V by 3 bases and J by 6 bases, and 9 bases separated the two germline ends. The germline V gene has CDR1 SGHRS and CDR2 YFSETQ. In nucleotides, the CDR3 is TGCGCCAGCAGCTCGGGTGTAGCTGAAGCTTTCTTT. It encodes CASSSGVAEAFF.

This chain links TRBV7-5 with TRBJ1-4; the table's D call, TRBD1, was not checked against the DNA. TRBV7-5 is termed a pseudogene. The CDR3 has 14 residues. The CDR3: CVRDLGQGNEKLFF. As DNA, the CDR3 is TGTGTCAGAGATCTGGGACAGGGTAATGAAAAACTGTTTTTT.

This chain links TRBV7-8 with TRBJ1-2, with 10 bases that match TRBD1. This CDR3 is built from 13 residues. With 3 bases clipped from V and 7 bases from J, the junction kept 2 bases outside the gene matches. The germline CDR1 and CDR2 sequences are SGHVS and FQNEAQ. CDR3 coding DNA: TGTGCCAGCAGCTTGGGACAGGGGCTTGGCTACACCTTC. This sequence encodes CASSLGQGLGYTF.

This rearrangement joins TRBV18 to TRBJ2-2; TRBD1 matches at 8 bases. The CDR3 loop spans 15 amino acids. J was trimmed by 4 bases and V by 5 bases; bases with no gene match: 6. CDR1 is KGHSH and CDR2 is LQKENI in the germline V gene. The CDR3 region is CASSVGTGSTGELFF. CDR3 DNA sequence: TGTGCCAGCTCAGTCGGGACAGGCTCCACCGGGGAGCTGTTTTTT.

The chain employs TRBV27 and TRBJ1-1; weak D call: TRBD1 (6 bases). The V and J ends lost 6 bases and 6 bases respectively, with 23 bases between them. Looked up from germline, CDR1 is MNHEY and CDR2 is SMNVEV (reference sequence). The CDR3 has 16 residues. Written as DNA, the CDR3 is TGTGCCAGCAGCCCGGGCGGGGGCGGGTTTTTCGCTGAAGCTTTCTTT. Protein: CASSPGGGGFFAEAFF.

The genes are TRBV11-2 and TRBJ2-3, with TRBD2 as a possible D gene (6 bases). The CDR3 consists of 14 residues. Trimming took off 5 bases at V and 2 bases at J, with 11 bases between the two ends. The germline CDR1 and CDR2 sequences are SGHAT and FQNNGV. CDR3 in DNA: TGTGCCAGCAGCGTGGGACTTCTCACAGATACGCAGTATTTT. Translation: CASSVGLLTDTQYF.

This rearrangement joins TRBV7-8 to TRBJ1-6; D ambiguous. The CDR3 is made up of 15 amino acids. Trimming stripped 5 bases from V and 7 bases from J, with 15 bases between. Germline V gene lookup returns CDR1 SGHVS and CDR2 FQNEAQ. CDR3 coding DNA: TGTGCCAGCAGCCGAAGCTCGCGAGTGAATTCACCCCTCCACTTT. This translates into CASSRSSRVNSPLHF.

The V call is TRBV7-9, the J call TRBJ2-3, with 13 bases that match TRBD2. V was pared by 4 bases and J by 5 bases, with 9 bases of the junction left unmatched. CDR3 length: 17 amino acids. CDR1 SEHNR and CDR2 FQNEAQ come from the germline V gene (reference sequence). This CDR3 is CASSSILAGGLRDTQYF. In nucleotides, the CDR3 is TGTGCCAGCAGCTCCATACTAGCGGGAGGGCTGAGAGATACGCAGTATTTT.

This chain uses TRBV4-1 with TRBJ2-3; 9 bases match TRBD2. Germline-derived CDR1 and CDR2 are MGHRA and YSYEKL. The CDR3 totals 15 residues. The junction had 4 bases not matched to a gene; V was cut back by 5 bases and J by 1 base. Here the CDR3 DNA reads TGCGCCAGCAGCTCTCGACTAGCGGGCACAGATACGCAGTATTTT. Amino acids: CASSSRLAGTDTQYF.

The CDR3 region is CASSFPGQLSYEQYF. CDR3 DNA: TGTGCCAGCAGCTTCCCAGGACAGCTTTCCTACGAGCAGTACTTC. This sequence joins TRBV5-6 and TRBJ2-7, with D perhaps TRBD1 (6 bases). Germline V CDR1 and CDR2: SGHDT, YYEEEE. CDR3 length equals 15 residues. V was shortened by 2 bases and J by 1 base, with 13 bases between the two germline ends. The entire variable domain, with the rest obtained from reference TRBV5-6 and TRBJ2-7, is as follows: DAGVTQSPTHLIKTRGQQVTLRCSPKSGHDTVSWYQQALGQGPQFIFQYYEEEERQRGNFPDRFSGHQFPNYSSELNVNALLLGDSALYLCASSFPGQLSYEQYFGPGTRLTVT.

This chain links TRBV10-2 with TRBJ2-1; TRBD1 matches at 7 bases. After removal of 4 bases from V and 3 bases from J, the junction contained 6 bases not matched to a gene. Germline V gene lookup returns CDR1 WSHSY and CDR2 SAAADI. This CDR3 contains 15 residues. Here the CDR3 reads CASSGQGYGYNEQFF. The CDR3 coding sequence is TGCGCCAGCAGTGGACAGGGTTATGGCTACAATGAGCAGTTCTTC.

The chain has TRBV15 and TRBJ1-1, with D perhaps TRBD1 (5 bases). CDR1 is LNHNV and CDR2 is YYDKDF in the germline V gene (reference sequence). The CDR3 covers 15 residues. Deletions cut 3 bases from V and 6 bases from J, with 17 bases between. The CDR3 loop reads CATSSLDKFESEAFF. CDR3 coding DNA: TGTGCCACCAGCAGTCTGGACAAATTCGAATCTGAAGCTTTCTTT.

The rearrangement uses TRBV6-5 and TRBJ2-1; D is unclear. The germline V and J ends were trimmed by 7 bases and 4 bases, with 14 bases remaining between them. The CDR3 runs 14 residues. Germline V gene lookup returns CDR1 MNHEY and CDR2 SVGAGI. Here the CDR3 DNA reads TGTGCCAGCACGGTCAATAGTCCTTACAATGAGCAGTTCTTC. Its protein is CASTVNSPYNEQFF.

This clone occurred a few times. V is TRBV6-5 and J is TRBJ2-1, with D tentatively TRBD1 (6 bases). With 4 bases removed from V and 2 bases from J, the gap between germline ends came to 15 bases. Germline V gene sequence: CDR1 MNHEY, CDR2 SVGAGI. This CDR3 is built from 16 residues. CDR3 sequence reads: CASSLTSGTPYNEQFF. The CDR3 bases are TGTGCCAGCAGTTTGACATCCGGGACACCCTACAATGAGCAGTTCTTC.

CDR3 residues: CASSLGPASPYGYTF. DNA for the CDR3: TGTGCCAGCAGCCTTGGGCCCGCTTCACCCTATGGCTACACCTTC. This chain links TRBV6-5 with TRBJ1-2; no clear D gene. Trimming took 6 bases from V and 4 from J, leaving 18 bases between them. The CDR3 is 15 residues long. CDR1 and CDR2 from the germline V gene are MNHEY and SVGAGI.

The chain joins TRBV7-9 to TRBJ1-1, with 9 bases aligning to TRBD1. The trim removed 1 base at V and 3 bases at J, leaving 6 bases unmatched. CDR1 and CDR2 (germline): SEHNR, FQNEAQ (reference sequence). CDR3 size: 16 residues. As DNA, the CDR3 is TGTGCCAGCAGCTTAGGGACAGGGGTAGTCCACACTGAAGCTTTCTTT. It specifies CASSLGTGVVHTEAFF. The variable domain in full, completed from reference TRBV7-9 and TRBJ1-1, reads DTGVSQNPRHKITKRGQNVTFRCDPISEHNRLYWYRQTLGQGPEFLTYFQNEAQLEKSRLLSDRFSAERPKGSFSTLEIQRTEQGDSAMYLCASSLGTGVVHTEAFFGQGTRLTVV.

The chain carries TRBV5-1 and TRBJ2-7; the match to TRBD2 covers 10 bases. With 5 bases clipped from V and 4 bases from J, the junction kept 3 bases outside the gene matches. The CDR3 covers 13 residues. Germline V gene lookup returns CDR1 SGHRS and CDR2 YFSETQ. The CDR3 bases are TGCGCCAGCAGGGCTAGCGGGGGTTACGAGCAGTACTTC. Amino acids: CASRASGGYEQYF.

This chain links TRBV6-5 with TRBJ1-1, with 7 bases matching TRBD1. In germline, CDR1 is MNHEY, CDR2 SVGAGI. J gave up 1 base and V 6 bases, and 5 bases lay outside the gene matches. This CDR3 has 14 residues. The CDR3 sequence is CASSWDSRNTEAFF. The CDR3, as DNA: TGTGCCAGCAGCTGGGACAGTCGGAACACTGAAGCTTTCTTT.

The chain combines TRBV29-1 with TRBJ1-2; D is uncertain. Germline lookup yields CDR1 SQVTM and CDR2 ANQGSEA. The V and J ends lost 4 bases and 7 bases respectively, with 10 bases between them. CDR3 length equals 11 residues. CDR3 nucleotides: TGCAGCGTTGGAGGGCAGGCTGGCTACACCTTC. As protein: CSVGGQAGYTF.